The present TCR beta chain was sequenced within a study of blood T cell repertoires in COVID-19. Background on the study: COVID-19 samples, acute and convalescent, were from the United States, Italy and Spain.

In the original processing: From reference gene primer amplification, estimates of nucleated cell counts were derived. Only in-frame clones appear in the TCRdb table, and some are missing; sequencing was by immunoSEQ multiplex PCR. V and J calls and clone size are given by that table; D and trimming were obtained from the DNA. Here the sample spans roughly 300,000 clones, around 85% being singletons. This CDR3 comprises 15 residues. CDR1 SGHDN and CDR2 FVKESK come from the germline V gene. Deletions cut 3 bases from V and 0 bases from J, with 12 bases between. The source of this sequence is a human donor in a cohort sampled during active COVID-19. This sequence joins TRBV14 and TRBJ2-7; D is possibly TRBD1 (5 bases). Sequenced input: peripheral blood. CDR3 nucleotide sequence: TGTGCCAGCAGCCAGGGGCTCACCACCTCCTACGAGCAGTACTTC. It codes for CASSQGLTTSYEQYF.